The rows below give T cell receptor beta chains drawn from one sample of a study of OX40 agonist ivuxolimab in advanced cancers. Generated by immunoSEQ multiplex PCR, the TCRdb table keeps only in-frame clones and is missing some. The data hold around 65,000 clones, with approximately 93% observed a single time. Sequenced here: CD4+ or CD8+ T cells sorted from blood, sampled in a trial of the OX40 agonist ivuxolimab. These receptors all come from an adult with an advanced solid tumor such as melanoma, head and neck, liver or kidney cancer. Both conserved end residues are part of each CDR3. A D gene is named only where the DNA matches it firmly. Not all rows give a size; the values are once, few, many and, for expanded clones, a class.

d_call j_call v_call clone_size cdr3_nt cdr3_aa
NA TRBJ2-1 TRBV6-6 NA TGTGCCAGCAGATCGACGGGGGACAATGAGCAGTTCTTC CASRSTGDNEQFF
NA TRBJ2-3 TRBV15 NA TGTGCCACCAGCAGAGTACCCCAGGGGAGAACAGATACGCAGTATTTT CATSRVPQGRTDTQYF
TRBD1 TRBJ2-2 TRBV9 NA TGTGCCAGCAGCCCTGGGGGACAGGGTTTTATCGGGGAGCTGTTTTTT CASSPGGQGFIGELFF
TRBD1 TRBJ1-1 TRBV7-9 NA TGTGCCAGCAGTCCCGACAGGGCTGCTGAAGCTTTCTTT CASSPDRAAEAFF
TRBD2 TRBJ2-7 TRBV2 NA TGTGCCAGCAGTGGGGGGACTAGCGGGGCCTACGAGCAGTACTTC CASSGGTSGAYEQYF
TRBD1 TRBJ1-1 TRBV5-6 NA TGTGCCAGCAGCGCGAACAGGGGTTCGGGGAACACTGAAGCTTTCTTT CASSANRGSGNTEAFF
TRBD1 TRBJ1-2 TRBV7-8 NA TGTGCCAGCAGCCTGGGACAGGGAGGCTATGGCTACACCTTC CASSLGQGGYGYTF
TRBD2 TRBJ2-7 TRBV9 NA TGTGCCAGCAGCGGGACTAGCGGCTCCTACGAGCAGTACTTC CASSGTSGSYEQYF
NA TRBJ2-5 TRBV7-9 NA TGTGCCAGCAGCTTAGGCAGGCCCCCCCTGGAAGTCCAGTACTTC CASSLGRPPLEVQYF
NA TRBJ1-2 TRBV25-1 NA TGTGCCAGCAGTGAAGTGGGCAGGGGAAGCTATGGCTACACCTTC CASSEVGRGSYGYTF
NA TRBJ2-3 TRBV5-1 once TGCGCCAGCAGCTTAGCCGGGACCGTTACAGATACGCAGTATTTT CASSLAGTVTDTQYF
NA TRBJ2-6 TRBV29-1 NA TGCAGCTGCTCGGGTACTGGGGCCAACGTCCTGACTTTC CSCSGTGANVLTF
TRBD2 TRBJ2-5 TRBV25-1 NA TGTGCCAGCAGTGCTAGCGGTGTGCTCCAAGAGACCCAGTACTTC CASSASGVLQETQYF
TRBD2 TRBJ2-2 TRBV12-5 NA TGTGCTAGTGGTTTTACCCGACTAGCGGGAGCCACCGGGGAGCTGTTTTTT CASGFTRLAGATGELFF
TRBD2 TRBJ2-1 TRBV7-2 NA TGTGCCAGCAGCTTAGTAGCGGGAGTATACAATGAGCAGTTCTTC CASSLVAGVYNEQFF